These T cell receptor beta chains were read from a single sample in a study of metastatic and nonmetastatic thyroid tumors. TCRdb recomputed clones from the PCR reads via MiXCR. The data hold 6,400 or so clones, with 25% to 40% observed a single time. The specimen sequenced was tumor tissue. The receptors were sampled from a female donor with papillary thyroid cancer or a benign thyroid nodule (not recorded which). Some clones in this sample may be carry-over from other donors' samples. Each CDR3 is given with its conserved first and last residue. D genes are given only for firm matches. Only part of the rows carry a size: once, few, many, or a class if the clone is expanded.

CASRVGQGVAEAFF,TGTGCCAGCAGGGTGGGACAGGGGGTCGCTGAAGCTTTCTTT,medium-sized,TRBV6-1,TRBD1,TRBJ1-1
CASSLVVDRPTYEQYF,TGCGCCAGCAGCTTGGTAGTTGACAGGCCTACCTACGAGCAGTACTTC,medium-sized,TRBV5-1,NA,TRBJ2-7
CASGGANEQYF,TGTGCCAGTGGGGGGGCAAACGAGCAGTACTTC,medium-sized,TRBV25-1,NA,TRBJ2-7
CASSFQPPRLAGTGELFF,TGTGCCAGCAGTTTCCAACCTCCCCGACTAGCCGGCACCGGGGAGCTGTTTTTT,NA,TRBV6-6,TRBD2,TRBJ2-2
CASSFYREMNTEAFF,TGTGCCAGCAGCTTTTACAGGGAAATGAACACTGAAGCTTTCTTT,few,TRBV6-1,NA,TRBJ1-1
CASSEAVGQVYEQYF,TGTGCCAGCAGTGAAGCGGTAGGGCAGGTCTACGAGCAGTACTTC,NA,TRBV2,NA,TRBJ2-7
CASSDRDRGYEQYF,TGTGCCAGCAGCGACCGGGACAGGGGGTACGAGCAGTACTTC,NA,TRBV11-3,TRBD1,TRBJ2-7
CASSQDLSGSGANVLTF,TGTGCCAGCAGCCAAGATCTAAGTGGCTCTGGGGCCAACGTCCTGACTTTC,many,TRBV14,NA,TRBJ2-6
CASSHRDRDFETQYF,TGTGCCAGCAGTCACCGGGACAGGGATTTTGAGACCCAGTACTTC,few,TRBV12-3/TRBV12-4,TRBD1,TRBJ2-5
CASSDRPGTDTQYF,TGTGCCAGCAGTGACAGGCCCGGGACAGATACGCAGTATTTT,medium-sized,TRBV5-5,NA,TRBJ2-3
CASDSGELFF,TGTGCCAGTGACTCCGGGGAGCTGTTTTTT,few,TRBV7-2,NA,TRBJ2-2
CASSLGPGQGTYGYTF,TGTGCCAGCAGCTTAGGGCCGGGACAGGGGACCTATGGCTACACCTTC,NA,TRBV13,TRBD1,TRBJ1-2
CASSGGTGVSNEQFF,TGTGCCAGCAGTGGGGGGACAGGGGTATCGAATGAGCAGTTCTTC,NA,TRBV11-2,TRBD1,TRBJ2-1
CASTDGGFTTYEQYF,TGTGCCAGCACCGACGGGGGCTTTACTACCTACGAGCAGTACTTC,NA,TRBV6-1,NA,TRBJ2-7
CASSIEWENTEAFF,TGTGCCAGTAGTATTGAATGGGAGAACACTGAAGCTTTCTTT,medium-sized,TRBV19,NA,TRBJ1-1
CASSSLGRSYEQYF,TGCGCCAGCAGCTCCTTGGGCCGCTCCTACGAGCAGTACTTC,NA,TRBV5-1,NA,TRBJ2-7
CSASKGIEKSSYNEQFF,TGCAGTGCCTCAAAGGGAATAGAGAAAAGCTCCTACAATGAGCAGTTCTTC,NA,TRBV20-1,NA,TRBJ2-1
CASGSNWTSGRRVPQETQYF,TGTGCTAGTGGTTCCAATTGGACTAGCGGGAGACGGGTGCCCCAAGAGACCCAGTACTTC,NA,TRBV12-5,TRBD2,TRBJ2-5
CASSTTSRREQFF,TGTGCCAGTAGTACCACTAGTCGTAGGGAGCAGTTCTTC,medium-sized,TRBV19,NA,TRBJ2-1
CASSRIRGEQYF,TGTGCCAGCAGTCGAATAAGGGGCGAGCAGTACTTC,few,TRBV27,NA,TRBJ2-7
CATGGTGESRNTIYF,TGCGCCACCGGGGGGACAGGGGAGAGTCGAAACACCATATATTTT,NA,TRBV24-1,TRBD1,TRBJ1-3
CASSLYGSSSYNEQFF,TGTGCCAGCAGCTTATACGGGTCGAGCTCCTACAATGAGCAGTTCTTC,NA,TRBV7-3,NA,TRBJ2-1
CASSHGTSGPYHVPDEQFF,TGTGCCAGCAGCCATGGGACTAGCGGTCCCTACCACGTCCCCGATGAGCAGTTCTTC,few,TRBV4-2,TRBD2,TRBJ2-1
CSVEKVGTGELFF,TGCAGCGTTGAAAAGGTCGGCACCGGGGAGCTGTTTTTT,many,TRBV29-1,NA,TRBJ2-2
CAAGASYEQYF,TGTGCTGCGGGAGCGTCCTACGAGCAGTACTTC,NA,TRBV30,TRBD2,TRBJ2-7
CSGNPGRGNTEAFF,TGCAGTGGTAATCCAGGGAGGGGAAACACTGAAGCTTTCTTT,NA,TRBV20-1,NA,TRBJ1-1
CASSYWSSGDHNEQFF,TGTGCCAGCAGTTACTGGTCTAGCGGGGACCACAATGAGCAGTTCTTC,medium-sized,TRBV6-2/TRBV6-3,TRBD2,TRBJ2-1